This TCR beta chain appears in the sequencing data of a study of beta chain features in type 1 diabetes. Study-wide results and limits: Type 1 diabetes patients had VDJ junctions that carried fewer insertions and more deletions. TCRB CDR3s were moderately but significantly shorter in Type 1 diabetes patients in all four CD4+ subsets. For patients and controls alike, PCR might favor shorter templates to the same degree.

A few counts support this clone. Antigen: not known. Of the isolated RNA, all was reverse transcribed, and so the sequenced material was expressed TCRB transcripts. Each sample of naive, central memory or regulatory T cells had, on average, about 3.57 million reads. The repertoire was sequenced with immunoSEQ multiplex PCR; TCRdb's copy has only in-frame clones and lacks some. The sample consists of under 350,000 clones, about 13% of them appearing once. Sequenced material: naive CD4+ T cells from blood. The receptor was isolated from a man aged 25 to 40 with type 1 diabetes.

The CDR3 protein is CASSQVRASWTGNEQFF. The CDR3 DNA reads as TGCGCCAGCAGCCAGGTTAGGGCCAGTTGGACGGGGAATGAGCAGTTCTTC. The gene calls are TRBV4-3 and TRBJ2-1; D might be TRBD2 (5 bases). The CDR3 runs to 17 residues. In germline, CDR1 is LGHNA, CDR2 YSLEER. The V end was cut by 3 bases, the J end by 7 bases, with 22 bases between.